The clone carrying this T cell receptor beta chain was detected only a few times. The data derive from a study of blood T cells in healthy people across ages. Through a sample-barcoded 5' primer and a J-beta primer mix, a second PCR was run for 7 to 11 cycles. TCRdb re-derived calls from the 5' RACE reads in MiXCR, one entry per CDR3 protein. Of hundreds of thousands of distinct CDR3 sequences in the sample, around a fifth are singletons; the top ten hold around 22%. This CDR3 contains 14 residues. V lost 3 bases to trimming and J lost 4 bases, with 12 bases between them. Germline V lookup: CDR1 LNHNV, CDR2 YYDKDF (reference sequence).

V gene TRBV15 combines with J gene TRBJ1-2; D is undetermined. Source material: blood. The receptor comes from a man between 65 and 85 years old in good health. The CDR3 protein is CATSSVLVGYGYTF. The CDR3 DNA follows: TGTGCCACCAGCAGTGTATTGGTGGGCTATGGCTACACCTTC.